These 17 T cell receptor beta chains came from one sample sequenced in a study of a mutant IDH1 vaccine in newly diagnosed glioma. TCRdb's table, derived via immunoSEQ multiplex PCR, lists solely in-frame clones and lacks some. The table has roughly 130,000 clones, just under 80% seen once. For these TCRs, the target antigens are not known. Stated time point: week 11, during vaccination. Topical imiquimod accompanied each vaccine dose, which consisted of 300 ug of mutant IDH1 20-mer peptide. The material was PBMCs, obtained from a glioma patient whose treatment included an IDH1 peptide vaccine. Every receptor here comes from a man aged 40-49 years with glioma.

J is TRBJ2-3 and V is TRBV13, with 10 bases lining up with TRBD2. After removal of 1 base from V and 2 bases from J, the junction contained 9 bases not matched to a gene. Germline V gene lookup returns CDR1 PRHDT and CDR2 FYEKMQ (reference sequence). CDR3 size: 18 residues. CDR3 nucleotide sequence: TGTGCCAGCAGCTTAGCCCTTCGACTAGCGGGCGACACAGATACGCAGTATTTT. Translating it yields CASSLALRLAGDTDTQYF. The full variable domain, rest sourced from reference TRBV13 and TRBJ2-3, is AAGVIQSPRHLIKEKRETATLKCYPIPRHDTVYWYQQGPGQDPQFLISFYEKMQSDKGSIPDRFSAQQFSDYHSELNMSSLELGDSALYFCASSLALRLAGDTDTQYFGPGTRLTVL.

The chain employs TRBV5-6 and TRBJ1-2; weak D call: TRBD1 (6 bases). CDR1 and CDR2 (germline): SGHDT, YYEEEE. V was trimmed by 4 bases and J by 8 bases, leaving 21 bases between them. CDR3 length: 15 amino acids. The CDR3 is CASSEIDRSYSGYTF. As DNA, the CDR3 is TGTGCCAGCAGCGAAATTGACAGGAGCTATAGCGGCTACACCTTC.

The gene calls are TRBV10-3 and TRBJ1-4; no firm D call. Trimming cost V 7 bases and J 3 bases, with 9 bases left between them. Germline loops: CDR1 ENHRY, CDR2 SYGVKD. This CDR3 is 13 amino acids long. CDR3 region: CAINDGANEKLFF. As DNA, the CDR3 is TGTGCCATCAATGACGGGGCTAATGAAAAACTGTTTTTT.

This clone was detected a few times. This rearrangement joins TRBV5-4 to TRBJ2-2; 8 bases fit TRBD2. CDR3 length: 16 amino acids. V was pared by 0 bases and J by 0 bases, with 1 base of the junction left unmatched. CDR1 and CDR2 from the germline V gene are SGHNT and YYREEE (reference sequence). CDR3 sequence: CASSLGAGANTGELFF. As DNA, the CDR3 is TGTGCCAGCAGCTTGGGAGCGGGAGCGAACACCGGGGAGCTGTTTTTT. Complete variable domain (other parts from reference TRBV5-4 and TRBJ2-2): ETGVTQSPTHLIKTRGQQVTLRCSSQSGHNTVSWYQQALGQGPQFIFQYYREEENGRGNFPPRFSGLQFPNYSSELNVNALELDDSALYLCASSLGAGANTGELFFGEGSRLTVL.

V gene TRBV28 combines with J gene TRBJ1-3; D unclear. CDR3 length: 14 amino acids. V gave up 2 bases and J gave up 2 bases, with 7 bases separating them. Germline V gene data show CDR1 as MDHEN and CDR2 as SYDVKM. Here the CDR3 DNA reads TGTGCCAGCAGTTTACATACGGCTGGAAACACCATATATTTT. This sequence encodes CASSLHTAGNTIYF.

Within the sample, this clone is medium-sized. This chain uses TRBV5-6 with TRBJ1-4; D remains unclear. CDR1 SGHDT and CDR2 YYEEEE come from the germline V gene. This CDR3 spans 14 amino acids. The V end lost 1 base, the J end lost 8 bases, and 12 bases lay between the germline ends. The CDR3 DNA follows: TGTGCCAGCAGCTTGCCGGGAATGGGGGAAAAACTGTTTTTT. Translated: CASSLPGMGEKLFF.

The chain is built from TRBV7-2 and TRBJ2-1, with 10 bases identical to TRBD2. V dropped 2 bases and J dropped 3; count of bases not matched to a gene: 1. Per germline, CDR1 SGHTA and CDR2 FQGNSA. The length of the CDR3 is 15 residues. CDR3 bases: TGTGCCAGCAGCTTAAGCGGGGGGGTCTACAATGAGCAGTTCTTC. It is translated as CASSLSGGVYNEQFF.

This sequence joins TRBV19 and TRBJ2-2, with D unclear. Trimming removed 7 bases from V and 7 bases from J, with 13 bases in between. CDR1 and CDR2 from the germline V gene are LNHDA and SQIVND (reference sequence). The CDR3 extends over 13 amino acids. The CDR3: CASTLVAGGELFF. The CDR3 DNA follows: TGTGCCAGTACTCTAGTTGCCGGCGGGGAGCTGTTTTTT.

In this sample, this clone turned up once. The chain recombines TRBV11-3 with TRBJ1-1; TRBD1 agrees at 7 bases. Trimming at V came to 2 bases and at J to 6 bases, leaving 6 bases not matched to a gene. CDR3 length: 14 residues. CDR1 and CDR2 (germline): SGHNT, YENEEA. The CDR3 loop is CASSLHRGTAEAFF. The CDR3 nucleotides are TGTGCCAGCAGCTTACACAGGGGAACGGCTGAAGCTTTCTTT.

This clone was counted a single time. CDR3 amino acids: CASSLDQGASGNTIYF. Here the CDR3 DNA reads TGTGCCAGCAGCTTGGATCAGGGTGCCTCTGGAAACACCATATATTTT. This chain links TRBV5-4 with TRBJ1-3; maybe TRBD1 (5 bases). Germline loops: CDR1 SGHNT, CDR2 YYREEE (reference sequence). Trimming removed 0 bases from V and 0 bases from J, with 10 bases in between. The CDR3 loop spans 16 amino acids.

This clone has only a few counts. The chain has TRBV15 and TRBJ1-5; 7 nucleotides align to TRBD1. This CDR3 has 15 residues. The V segment lost 0 bases and the J segment 8 bases; nucleotides outside the gene matches: 7. The germline V gene encodes CDR1 LNHNV and CDR2 YYDKDF (reference sequence). DNA of the CDR3: TGTGCCACCAGCAGAGATCAGGGGGGGCCGAAGCCCCAGCATTTT. Amino acid sequence: CATSRDQGGPKPQHF.

V is TRBV5-4 and J is TRBJ2-7, with 8 positions matching TRBD1. Trimming took 5 bases from V and 6 from J; bases not matched to a gene: 10. Germline V gene lookup returns CDR1 SGHNT and CDR2 YYREEE (reference sequence). The CDR3 extends over 14 amino acids. CDR3 sequence: CASSKDRVPFEQYF. The CDR3 coding sequence is TGTGCCAGCAGTAAGGACAGGGTACCCTTCGAGCAGTACTTC.

This sequence joins TRBV6-1 and TRBJ2-7, with TRBD2 matching over 11 bases. Germline values: CDR1 MNHNS, CDR2 SASEGT. The CDR3 consists of 13 residues. The J segment lost 5 bases and the V segment lost 10 bases, leaving 7 bases of the junction unmatched. CDR3 coding DNA: TGTGCCACCTTTAGCGGGGGGGCCCACGAGCAGTACTTC. This gives the protein CATFSGGAHEQYF.

V usage is TRBV2 and J usage is TRBJ2-2; 10 nucleotides match TRBD2. Unmatched junction bases numbered 2, after V lost 5 bases and J lost 2 bases. This CDR3 has 15 residues. Germline lookup yields CDR1 SNHLY and CDR2 FYNNEI. CDR3 sequence (DNA): TGTGCCAGCAGTCTAGCGGGGGCCAACACCGGGGAGCTGTTTTTT. It encodes CASSLAGANTGELFF. Full variable domain (remainder filled in from reference TRBV2 and TRBJ2-2): EPEVTQTPSHQVTQMGQEVILRCVPISNHLYFYWYRQILGQKVEFLVSFYNNEISEKSEIFDDQFSVERPDGSNFTLKIRSTKLEDSAMYFCASSLAGANTGELFFGEGSRLTVL.

The rearrangement uses TRBV4-3 and TRBJ2-7; D possibly corresponds to TRBD1 (6 bases). V lost 8 bases to trimming and J lost 3 bases, with 14 bases between them. Germline assignment: CDR1 LGHNA and CDR2 YSLEER. The CDR3 runs to 13 residues. The CDR3 protein is CASARTASYEQYF. CDR3 coding DNA: TGCGCCAGCGCTCGGACAGCAAGCTACGAGCAGTACTTC.

The chain links TRBV11-2 to TRBJ1-2; D remains unclear. The length of the CDR3 is 14 residues. Germline CDR1 SGHAT, CDR2 FQNNGV. V was shortened by 1 base and J by 0 bases, with 6 bases between the two germline ends. Here the CDR3 DNA reads TGTGCCAGCAGCTTAGGCGGTCCTAACTATGGCTACACCTTC. Translation gives CASSLGGPNYGYTF.

The table lists this clone with many counts. The chain couples TRBV10-3 to TRBJ1-1; possibly TRBD1 for D (5 bases). V gave up 2 bases and J gave up 1 base, with 5 bases separating them. From germline, CDR1 is ENHRY and CDR2 SYGVKD. The CDR3 runs to 13 residues. For the CDR3, the DNA is TGTGCCATCAGTGAGACAGGGAACACTGAAGCTTTCTTT. Amino acids: CAISETGNTEAFF.